Presented here are 28 T cell receptor beta chains from one specimen sequenced in a study of cytomegalovirus exposure and HLA in healthy donors. It was with 60 Vbeta and 13 Jbeta primers that the PCR ran. Produced via immunoSEQ multiplex PCR; TCRdb's table is partial and in-frame only. In the table there are tens of thousands of clones, 82% of which are singletons. Sequenced input: PBMCs. The receptors were gathered from a man aged 50 to 60 in good health and CMV-seronegative.

The chain carries TRBV7-2 and TRBJ2-7; 7 nucleotides match TRBD1. The CDR3 is 13 residues long. J was trimmed by 7 bases and V by 1 base; bases with no gene match: 4. Germline V CDR1 and CDR2: SGHTA, FQGNSA. The CDR3 region has the DNA TGTGCCAGCAGCTTAGAGGGGGCCGGGGAGCAGTACTTC. Its translation: CASSLEGAGEQYF.

V usage is TRBV11-2 and J usage is TRBJ2-3, with a possible D match to TRBD1 (5 bases). The CDR3 length is 14 residues. V lost 4 bases, J lost 0 bases, and 8 bases lay in between. Germline V gene sequence: CDR1 SGHAT, CDR2 FQNNGV. The CDR3 protein is CASSSGSSTDTQYF. CDR3 DNA: TGTGCCAGCAGCTCAGGGTCTAGCACAGATACGCAGTATTTT.

The gene calls are TRBV7-2 and TRBJ2-1; 11 bases align to TRBD2. After removal of 5 bases from V and 4 bases from J, the junction contained 4 bases not matched to a gene. From germline, CDR1 is SGHTA and CDR2 FQGNSA. The length of the CDR3 is 15 residues. The CDR3 coding sequence is TGTGCCAGCAGCCGAGGGACTAGCGGTTACAATGAGCAGTTCTTC. Its protein is CASSRGTSGYNEQFF.

The CDR3: CSVAPGFDNGYTF. For the CDR3, the DNA is TGCAGCGTTGCACCGGGTTTCGATAATGGCTACACCTTC. The chain has TRBV29-1 and TRBJ1-2; no definite D call. CDR3 length: 13 residues. Germline V gene lookup returns CDR1 SQVTM and CDR2 ANQGSEA. V dropped 4 bases and J dropped 6 bases, with 15 bases sitting between them.

The chain links TRBV9 to TRBJ2-2, with a tentative D call TRBD2 (6 bases). Per germline, CDR1 SGDLS and CDR2 YYNGEE. The CDR3 is 15 amino acids. The V and J ends lost 0 bases and 5 bases respectively, with 11 bases between them. The DNA of the CDR3 is TGTGCCAGCAGCGTAGACGGGCGGGGAACCGGGGAGCTGTTTTTT. As protein: CASSVDGRGTGELFF. The full variable domain, with the rest looked up from reference TRBV9 and TRBJ2-2, is DSGVTQTPKHLITATGQRVTLRCSPRSGDLSVYWYQQSLDQGLQFLIQYYNGEERAKGNILERFSAQQFPDLHSELNLSSLELGDSALYFCASSVDGRGTGELFFGEGSRLTVL.

The chain is built from TRBV5-4 and TRBJ2-7, with 9 bases lining up with TRBD1. This CDR3 contains 14 residues. The ends lost 4 bases at V and 5 bases at J; junction bases unmatched: 7. The germline V gene has CDR1 SGHNT and CDR2 YYREEE (reference sequence). CDR3 coding DNA: TGTGCCAGCAGCCGTGGACAGGGGCCCGACGAGCAGTACTTC. Its protein is CASSRGQGPDEQYF.

The chain joins TRBV9 to TRBJ2-3, with 10 positions matching TRBD2. The length of the CDR3 is 14 residues. Germline CDR1 and CDR2: SGDLS and YYNGEE. Trimming removed 3 bases from V and 4 bases from J; junction bases left unmatched: 2. Written as DNA, the CDR3 is TGTGCCAGCAGCGCTAGCGGGAGAGCAGATACGCAGTATTTT. Translating gives CASSASGRADTQYF.

The V gene is TRBV7-6, the J gene TRBJ2-7; 9 bases are shared with TRBD2. Per germline, CDR1 SGHVS and CDR2 FNYEAQ. J was trimmed by 2 bases and V by 3 bases; bases with no gene match: 5. This CDR3 is 15 amino acids long. CDR3 sequence (DNA): TGTGCCAGCAGCTTCGGGGTAGCGGGGGCCTACGAGCAGTACTTC. It specifies CASSFGVAGAYEQYF.

The rearrangement joins TRBV19 to TRBJ2-5; D is unresolved. CDR1 and CDR2 from the germline V gene are LNHDA and SQIVND (reference sequence). The CDR3 is 12 residues long. V lost 0 bases, J lost 5 bases, and 4 bases lay in between. The DNA for the CDR3 is TGTGCCAGTAGTATAGATATGGAGACCCAGTACTTC. Encoded protein: CASSIDMETQYF.

The rearrangement joins TRBV19 to TRBJ2-7, with a possible D match to TRBD2 (5 bases). The CDR3 extends over 14 amino acids. Germline V gene sequence: CDR1 LNHDA, CDR2 SQIVND (reference sequence). The germline V and J ends were trimmed by 5 bases and 6 bases, with 17 bases remaining between them. The CDR3 reads CASSHRGASVEQYF. The CDR3, as DNA: TGTGCCAGTAGTCATCGGGGAGCGAGCGTCGAGCAGTACTTC. The full variable domain, its missing parts supplied by reference TRBV19 and TRBJ2-7, is DGGITQSPKYLFRKEGQNVTLSCEQNLNHDAMYWYRQDPGQGLRLIYYSQIVNDFQKGDIAEGYSVSREKKESFPLTVTSAQKNPTAFYLCASSHRGASVEQYFGPGTRLTVT.

This clone was seen only once. The chain links TRBV11-2 to TRBJ2-7, with TRBD2 identical over 7 bases. The CDR3 consists of 16 residues. With V trimmed by 1 base and J by 4 bases, 10 bases remained unmatched. The germline V gene encodes CDR1 SGHAT and CDR2 FQNNGV. CDR3 nucleotide sequence: TGTGCCAGCAGCTTAGCCGGCGGGAGTAGATCGTACGAGCAGTACTTC. As protein: CASSLAGGSRSYEQYF.

The V call is TRBV28, the J call TRBJ1-3; maybe TRBD1 (5 bases). The CDR3 sequence is 15 residues long. Germline loops: CDR1 MDHEN, CDR2 SYDVKM. V dropped 6 bases and J dropped 0 bases, with 12 bases sitting between them. CDR3 amino acids: CASRYPGDSGNTIYF. CDR3 DNA sequence: TGTGCCAGCAGGTACCCGGGGGACTCTGGAAACACCATATATTTT. Filled out from reference TRBV28 and TRBJ1-3, the complete variable domain reads DVKVTQSSRYLVKRTGEKVFLECVQDMDHENMFWYRQDPGLGLRLIYFSYDVKMKEKGDIPEGYSVSREKKERFSLILESASTNQTSMYLCASRYPGDSGNTIYFGEGSWLTVV.

The rearrangement links TRBV4-3 to TRBJ1-2, with D possibly being TRBD1 (6 bases). Germline assignment: CDR1 LGHNA and CDR2 YSLEER. Trimming cost V 4 bases and J 4 bases, with 7 bases left between them. This CDR3 is built from 12 residues. CDR3 region: CASSRDTYGYTF. In DNA, the CDR3 is TGCGCCAGCAGCCGGGACACCTATGGCTACACCTTC.

In regard to this clone: The sample has other DNA sequences that encode this CDR3 too. This sequence joins TRBV5-1 and TRBJ2-5; D gene unclear. The CDR3 sequence is 11 residues long. V lost 4 bases to trimming and J lost 2 bases, with 3 bases between them. Germline values: CDR1 SGHRS, CDR2 YFSETQ. The CDR3 nucleotides read TGCGCCAGCAGCCAGCAAGAGACCCAGTACTTC. Its protein product is CASSQQETQYF.

The chain's CDR3 is CASSPQHADEQYF. CDR3 DNA sequence: TGTGCCAGCAGCCCCCAGCACGCGGACGAGCAGTACTTC. V usage is TRBV7-3 and J usage is TRBJ2-7; D gene ambiguous. The germline CDR1 and CDR2 sequences are SGHTA and FQGTGA. Trimming took 5 bases from V and 5 from J, leaving 13 bases between them. The CDR3 length is 13 residues.

The chain recombines TRBV4-3 with TRBJ2-5; TRBD2 aligns across 11 bases. This CDR3 is built from 16 residues. The germline V gene has CDR1 LGHNA and CDR2 YSLEER. V was pared by 4 bases and J by 5 bases, with 9 bases of the junction left unmatched. For the CDR3, the DNA is TGCGCCAGCAGCCTCGGGACTAGCGGTGCCTCGGAGACCCAGTACTTC. Translation: CASSLGTSGASETQYF.

The V and J genes are TRBV28 and TRBJ1-2; the match to TRBD1 covers 8 bases. Germline values: CDR1 MDHEN, CDR2 SYDVKM. There are 15 residues in the CDR3. Losses at the gene ends were 5 bases for V and 8 bases for J; bases not matched to a gene: 13. CDR3 sequence: CASSGGDQGAGGYTF. As DNA, the CDR3 is TGTGCCAGCAGTGGTGGAGATCAGGGGGCGGGAGGCTACACCTTC.

This rearrangement joins TRBV27 to TRBJ1-6, with TRBD1 matching 8 bases. This CDR3 has 14 residues. V was pared by 5 bases and J by 8 bases, with 5 bases of the junction left unmatched. CDR1 and CDR2 from the germline V gene are MNHEY and SMNVEV (reference sequence). Here the CDR3 DNA reads TGTGCCAGCAGTCAAAGACAGGGGTATTCACCCCTCCACTTT. This sequence encodes CASSQRQGYSPLHF.

This clone was observed a few times. The genes are TRBV28 and TRBJ2-7, with TRBD2 matching over 10 bases. The CDR3 covers 14 residues. Germline V gene sequence: CDR1 MDHEN, CDR2 SYDVKM. Germline trimming cut 2 bases from V and 4 bases from J; bases unmatched to any gene: 2. The CDR3: CASSLGSGRYEQYF. For the CDR3, the DNA is TGTGCCAGCAGTTTAGGTAGCGGGAGGTACGAGCAGTACTTC.

The chain couples TRBV5-1 to TRBJ2-3; D may be TRBD1 (5 bases). Per germline, CDR1 SGHRS and CDR2 YFSETQ. This CDR3 has 15 residues. The V end lost 0 bases, the J end lost 1 base, and 9 bases lay between the germline ends. The CDR3 nucleotides are TGCGCCAGCAGCTTGGACCTAGGGGGCACAGATACGCAGTATTTT. It encodes CASSLDLGGTDTQYF.

The chain is built from TRBV2 and TRBJ2-1; 8 nucleotides match TRBD2. With V trimmed by 7 bases and J by 7 bases, 6 bases remained unmatched. Germline V gene data show CDR1 as SNHLY and CDR2 as FYNNEI. This CDR3 has 13 residues. The CDR3 reads CASTSGFGNEQFF. CDR3 nucleotide sequence: TGTGCCAGCACTAGCGGGTTTGGTAATGAGCAGTTCTTC.

This chain uses TRBV9 with TRBJ1-1; D is undetermined. Germline V gene sequence: CDR1 SGDLS, CDR2 YYNGEE. V was trimmed by 0 bases and J by 3 bases, leaving 9 bases between them. The CDR3 contains 14 residues. The CDR3 sequence is CASSVARGDTEAFF. Written as DNA, the CDR3 is TGTGCCAGCAGCGTAGCTCGGGGTGACACTGAAGCTTTCTTT. The whole variable domain, filled in from reference TRBV9 and TRBJ1-1, reads DSGVTQTPKHLITATGQRVTLRCSPRSGDLSVYWYQQSLDQGLQFLIQYYNGEERAKGNILERFSAQQFPDLHSELNLSSLELGDSALYFCASSVARGDTEAFFGQGTRLTVV.

CDR3 loop: CASSLGMAREDSHEQYF. The DNA of the CDR3 is TGTGCCAGCAGTTTAGGAATGGCGCGGGAAGATTCCCACGAGCAGTACTTC. The chain links TRBV27 to TRBJ2-7; maybe TRBD2 (6 bases). The CDR3 extends over 17 amino acids. Per the germline V gene, CDR1 is MNHEY and CDR2 is SMNVEV (reference sequence). Trimming took 2 bases from V and 5 from J, leaving 22 bases between them.

For the CDR3, the DNA is TGCGCCAGCAGCTTGACAGCCCCCTCCTACGAGCAGTACTTC. Translated, it gives CASSLTAPSYEQYF. The chain joins TRBV5-1 to TRBJ2-7; no reliable D call. The CDR3 length is 14 residues. V shed 1 base and J shed 0 bases, with 8 bases lying between them. In germline, CDR1 is SGHRS, CDR2 YFSETQ.

In this sample, this clone turned up once. The rearrangement uses TRBV19 and TRBJ2-7; 9 nucleotides align to TRBD1. The CDR3 has 15 amino acids. Germline CDR1 reads LNHDA; CDR2 reads SQIVND (reference sequence). With V trimmed by 6 bases and J by 3 bases, 9 bases remained unmatched. The CDR3 sequence is CASSEPGTGSYEQYF. The CDR3, as DNA: TGTGCCAGTAGCGAACCCGGGACAGGGAGCTACGAGCAGTACTTC.

The chain combines TRBV5-5 with TRBJ2-7; D remains unclear. Trimming pared 4 bases from V and 6 bases from J, leaving 11 bases between. Germline CDR1 SGHKS, CDR2 YYEKEE (reference sequence). The CDR3 consists of 12 residues. CDR3: CASSLSPLEQYF. CDR3 coding DNA: TGTGCCAGCAGCCTCTCCCCTCTCGAGCAGTACTTC.

The gene calls are TRBV4-2 and TRBJ2-7; possible D gene TRBD2, 5 bases. The germline V gene encodes CDR1 LGHNA and CDR2 YNFKEQ. V was trimmed by 0 bases and J by 0 bases, leaving 9 bases between them. The CDR3 consists of 15 residues. The CDR3 loop reads CASSQDTGSSYEQYF. CDR3 nucleotide sequence: TGTGCCAGCAGCCAAGATACGGGGAGCTCCTACGAGCAGTACTTC.

The chain couples TRBV7-9 to TRBJ2-2; 10 bases line up with TRBD2. J was trimmed by 6 bases and V by 5 bases; bases with no gene match: 9. CDR1 and CDR2 (germline): SEHNR, FQNEAQ (reference sequence). This CDR3 has 16 residues. CDR3 sequence reads: CASSIRAGLAPGELFF. The CDR3 DNA is TGTGCCAGCAGCATAAGGGCGGGACTAGCGCCCGGGGAGCTGTTTTTT. The variable domain in full, completed from reference TRBV7-9 and TRBJ2-2, reads DTGVSQNPRHKITKRGQNVTFRCDPISEHNRLYWYRQTLGQGPEFLTYFQNEAQLEKSRLLSDRFSAERPKGSFSTLEIQRTEQGDSAMYLCASSIRAGLAPGELFFGEGSRLTVL.